The T cell receptor (beta chain) described here comes from a study of blood T cells in healthy people across ages. The use of a sample-barcoded 5' primer and a J-beta primer mix characterized a second PCR of roughly 6 to 12 cycles. The authors tagged each cDNA molecule using a template-switch adaptor with 12 random nucleotides. One entry per CDR3 protein results from TCRdb running MiXCR on the 5' RACE reads. This sample has some 1.4 million distinct CDR3 sequences, with 42% found just once. Germline loops: CDR1 ENHRY, CDR2 SYGVKD. Trimming left V 3 bases short and J 2 bases short, with 7 bases between. This CDR3 has 13 residues. The extraction recovered at least 5.5 micrograms of total RNA per sample. As regards this clonotype: Possible read error: a much larger clone is one base away.

The V call is TRBV10-3, the J call TRBJ1-2, with D maybe TRBD1 (6 bases). The TCR comes from a woman aged 18-29 years in good health. The specimen was blood. The CDR3 sequence: CAISDQGNYGYTF. In DNA, the CDR3 is TGTGCCATCAGTGATCAGGGGAACTATGGCTACACCTTC.